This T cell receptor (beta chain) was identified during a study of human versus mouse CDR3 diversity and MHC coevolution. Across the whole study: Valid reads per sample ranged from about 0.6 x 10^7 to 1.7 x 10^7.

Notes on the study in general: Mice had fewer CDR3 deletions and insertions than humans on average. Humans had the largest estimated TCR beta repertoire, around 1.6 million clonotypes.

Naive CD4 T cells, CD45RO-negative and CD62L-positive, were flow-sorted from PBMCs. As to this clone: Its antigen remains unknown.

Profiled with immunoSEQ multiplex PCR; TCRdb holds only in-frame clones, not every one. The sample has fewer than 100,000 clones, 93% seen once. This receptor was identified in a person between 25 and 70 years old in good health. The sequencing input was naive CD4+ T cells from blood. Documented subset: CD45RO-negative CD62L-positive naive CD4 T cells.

The CDR3 loop reads CASSSWTASSYNEQFF. CDR3 in DNA: TGTGCCAGTAGTTCGTGGACAGCCAGCTCCTACAATGAGCAGTTCTTC. V is TRBV19 and J is TRBJ2-1; TRBD1 might be the D (6 bases). CDR3 size: 16 residues. V shed 5 bases and J shed 0 bases, with 14 bases lying between them. Per the germline V gene, CDR1 is LNHDA and CDR2 is SQIVND (reference sequence).